Below, 32 T cell receptor beta chains from the same sample are listed, as sequenced in a study of CD8+CD57+ T cells in acquired aplastic anemia. According to the study, genomic DNA was the template for TCR beta VDJ and CDR3 profiling. TCRdb reprocessed the reads via MiXCR and lists one record per CDR3 protein. Of 200,000 or so distinct CDR3 sequences listed, 64% are singletons. Sequenced: sorted CD4+, CD8+, or CD8+CD57+ T cells (not recorded which) from PBMCs. The receptors originated from a human donor with severe aplastic anemia or a healthy control (not recorded which).

The sample holds many counts of this clonotype. The rearrangement uses TRBV9 and TRBJ2-5; D unclear. Germline V lookup: CDR1 SGDLS, CDR2 YYNGEE. V gave up 0 bases and J gave up 5 bases, with 14 bases separating them. The CDR3 length is 15 residues. CDR3 loop: CASSVGGGVLETQYF. CDR3 in DNA: TGTGCCAGCAGCGTAGGTGGTGGGGTCCTGGAGACCCAGTACTTC.

The chain is built from TRBV20-1 and TRBJ1-2; perhaps TRBD1 as D (5 bases). Germline CDR1 and CDR2: DFQATT and SNEGSKA (reference sequence). Trimming took off 1 base at V and 8 bases at J, with 14 bases between the two ends. This CDR3 has 13 residues. As DNA, the CDR3 is TGCAGTGCTAGAGCCAACTCCGGGGGAGGCTACACCTTC. This translates into CSARANSGGGYTF.

This rearrangement joins TRBV7-9 to TRBJ2-3; the match to TRBD2 covers 10 bases. Germline CDR1 and CDR2: SEHNR and FQNEAQ (reference sequence). V lost 5 bases to trimming and J lost 2 bases; unmatched junction nucleotides: 7. CDR3 length: 16 amino acids. The CDR3 is CASSRTGTSDTDTQYF. In DNA form, the CDR3 reads TGTGCCAGCAGCAGAACCGGGACTAGCGACACAGATACGCAGTATTTT.

The CDR3 coding sequence is TGTGCCAGTAGTGCACGGGGGGATACGCAGTATTTT. It codes for CASSARGDTQYF. The chain uses TRBV19 and TRBJ2-3; D possibly corresponds to TRBD2 (6 bases). The length of the CDR3 is 12 residues. Germline CDR1 reads LNHDA; CDR2 reads SQIVND (reference sequence). The V end was cut by 5 bases, the J end by 6 bases, with 9 bases between.

This sequence joins TRBV5-1 and TRBJ1-2, with D unclear. This CDR3 has 13 amino acids. V shed 4 bases and J shed 8 bases, with 15 bases lying between them. Germline CDR1 and CDR2: SGHRS and YFSETQ. In DNA form, the CDR3 reads TGCGCCAGCAGCCGCCAAGACACCTCGGGCTACACCTTC. Translated: CASSRQDTSGYTF.

The rearrangement links TRBV15 to TRBJ1-5; TRBD1 is a possible D gene (6 bases). The CDR3 covers 18 residues. Germline lookup yields CDR1 LNHNV and CDR2 YYDKDF (reference sequence). The V end lost 0 bases, the J end lost 7 bases, and 22 bases lay between the germline ends. The CDR3 spells CATSREGPGVLGKQPQHF. The CDR3 DNA reads as TGTGCCACCAGCAGAGAAGGGCCAGGGGTTCTTGGTAAACAGCCCCAGCATTTT.

The CDR3 sequence: CASSRQGSYTGELFF. CDR3 nucleotides: TGTGCCAGCAGTCGACAGGGGAGTTACACCGGGGAGCTGTTTTTT. The V gene is TRBV5-5, the J gene TRBJ2-2, with TRBD1 matching over 8 bases. The V gene's germline CDR1 is SGHKS and CDR2 YYEKEE (reference sequence). This CDR3 has 15 residues. The V and J ends lost 5 bases and 3 bases, in that order; junction bases with no gene match: 6.

J is TRBJ2-5 and V is TRBV10-3; 7 nucleotides line up with TRBD1. In germline, CDR1 is ENHRY, CDR2 SYGVKD. The junction had 9 bases not matched to a gene; V was cut back by 6 bases and J by 5 bases. The CDR3 runs to 14 residues. CDR3 protein: CAIRSPTGAETQYF. The CDR3 region has the DNA TGTGCCATCAGGTCCCCAACAGGGGCCGAGACCCAGTACTTC.

The chain couples TRBV12-3 or TRBV12-4 to TRBJ2-3; 8 nucleotides match TRBD2. The CDR3 length is 13 residues. The ends lost 7 bases at V and 1 base at J; junction bases unmatched: 1. CDR3 residues: CASKLAGTDTQYF. CDR3 sequence (DNA): TGTGCCAGCAAACTAGCGGGCACAGATACGCAGTATTTT.

This chain uses TRBV29-1 with TRBJ1-2, with 7 bases fitting TRBD1. The CDR3 length is 12 residues. CDR1 and CDR2 from the germline V gene are SQVTM and ANQGSEA. J was trimmed by 6 bases and V by 6 bases; bases with no gene match: 7. CDR3 in amino acids: CSVQGGGDGYTF. In DNA form, the CDR3 reads TGCAGCGTACAGGGAGGGGGCGATGGCTACACCTTC. Full variable domain (outside the CDR3, taken from reference TRBV29-1 and TRBJ1-2): SAVISQKPSRDICQRGTSLTIQCQVDSQVTMMFWYRQQPGQSLTLIATANQGSEATYESGFVIDKFPISRPNLTFSTLTVSNMSPEDSSIYLCSVQGGGDGYTFGSGTRLTVV.

In its sample, this clonotype was seen many times. The V and J genes are TRBV20-1 and TRBJ1-1; 7 bases fit TRBD1. The CDR3 is 13 amino acids. Germline CDR1 reads DFQATT; CDR2 reads SNEGSKA (reference sequence). The V gene end was trimmed by 1 base and the J gene end by 7 bases; junction bases not matched to a gene: 6. The CDR3 protein is CSARAGQDLEAFF. CDR3 DNA sequence: TGCAGTGCTAGAGCCGGACAGGACCTTGAAGCTTTCTTT.

Here the CDR3 reads CATSRPEGAYEQFF. CDR3 coding DNA: TGTGCCACCAGCAGACCTGAGGGTGCCTATGAGCAGTTCTTC. V is TRBV15 and J is TRBJ2-1; D perhaps matches TRBD2 (5 bases). CDR3 length equals 14 residues. Per germline, CDR1 LNHNV and CDR2 YYDKDF (reference sequence). V lost 2 bases and J lost 8, with 13 bases in between.

The chain links TRBV2 to TRBJ1-5; TRBD1 might be the D (5 bases). CDR3 length: 17 amino acids. The V gene lost 4 bases and the J gene lost 4 bases, with 20 bases spanning the gap. Per the germline V gene, CDR1 is SNHLY and CDR2 is FYNNEI. This chain's CDR3 is CASSGGVGRSLNQPQHF. The DNA for the CDR3 is TGTGCCAGCAGTGGAGGGGTGGGCAGGAGCCTAAATCAGCCCCAGCATTTT.

This clonotype was counted at least ten times. This rearrangement joins TRBV7-9 to TRBJ1-1; D is undetermined. V lost 4 bases and J lost 1, with 7 bases in between. Germline values: CDR1 SEHNR, CDR2 FQNEAQ (reference sequence). The CDR3 runs 13 residues. The DNA of the CDR3 is TGTGCCAGCAGCTCAGACAAGAACACTGAAGCTTTCTTT. Its translation is CASSSDKNTEAFF.

The chain recombines TRBV2 with TRBJ2-7, with TRBD1 matching 7 bases. The CDR3 sequence is 16 residues long. The V gene's germline CDR1 is SNHLY and CDR2 FYNNEI. V lost 10 bases, J lost 2 bases, and 17 bases stayed unmatched. The CDR3 DNA reads TGTGCCACCGGGGACAGACAGAGCCAAATAACCTACGAGCAGTACTTC. Protein product: CATGDRQSQITYEQYF.

For this clonotype: The junction and the germline gene differ at one end; a read error may be behind it. This rearrangement joins TRBV20-1 to TRBJ1-3; 11 positions agree with TRBD1. The CDR3 spans 13 residues. Germline CDR1 reads DFQATT; CDR2 reads SNEGSKA (reference sequence). CDR3 in DNA: TGCAGTGCGAGAGGGGGACAGGGGGACACCATATATTTT. Its protein product is CSARGGQGDTIYF.

This chain uses TRBV29-1 with TRBJ1-4; weak D call: TRBD1 (5 bases). This CDR3 is built from 14 residues. Trimming took 7 bases from V and 4 from J, leaving 16 bases between them. CDR1 and CDR2 from the germline V gene are SQVTM and ANQGSEA. CDR3 bases: TGCAGCGCGAGGTGGGGACGGATTAATGAAAAACTGTTTTTT. Protein sequence: CSARWGRINEKLFF.

The rearrangement uses TRBV19 and TRBJ2-7, with 12 bases identical to TRBD2. CDR3 length: 17 amino acids. The V segment lost 1 base and the J segment 5 bases; nucleotides outside the gene matches: 9. Germline CDR1 reads LNHDA; CDR2 reads SQIVND (reference sequence). CDR3 residues: CASSIGRLAGVGHEQYF. The CDR3 DNA is TGTGCCAGTAGTATAGGGCGACTAGCGGGAGTGGGGCACGAGCAGTACTTC.

This clonotype has only a few counts. This chain uses TRBV20-1 with TRBJ1-2, with D possibly being TRBD1 (5 bases). Germline-derived CDR1 and CDR2 are DFQATT and SNEGSKA (reference sequence). V was pared by 6 bases and J by 8 bases, with 13 bases between. The CDR3 consists of 11 residues. The CDR3 region has the DNA TGCAGTGCCCCGTCGCGGGGGGGCTACACCTTC. Amino acids: CSAPSRGGYTF.

The chain recombines TRBV9 with TRBJ1-2; tentative D call: TRBD1 (5 bases). Trimming took 3 bases from V and 2 from J, leaving 14 bases between them. The CDR3 spans 15 residues. CDR1 SGDLS and CDR2 YYNGEE come from the germline V gene. The CDR3 is CASSALGQVNYGYTF. The CDR3 nucleotides are TGTGCCAGCAGCGCCCTGGGGCAGGTAAACTATGGCTACACCTTC.

This chain joins TRBV15 and TRBJ2-7, with D uncertain. Trimming stripped 2 bases from V and 7 bases from J, with 15 bases between. There are 14 residues in the CDR3. The germline V gene encodes CDR1 LNHNV and CDR2 YYDKDF (reference sequence). CDR3 sequence reads: CATSRTRYAGEQYF. Here the CDR3 DNA reads TGTGCCACCAGCAGAACCCGATATGCTGGGGAGCAGTACTTC.

The chain carries TRBV20-1 and TRBJ2-1; D possibly corresponds to TRBD2 (7 bases). The CDR3 consists of 12 residues. The germline V and J ends were trimmed by 1 base and 12 bases, with 13 bases remaining between them. CDR1 and CDR2 from the germline V gene are DFQATT and SNEGSKA (reference sequence). The CDR3 nucleotides are TGCAGTGCTAGAGTGGGGGGGCTTGGGCAGTTCTTC. Its protein product is CSARVGGLGQFF.

The rearrangement uses TRBV15 and TRBJ1-1; D uncertain. The germline CDR1 and CDR2 sequences are LNHNV and YYDKDF (reference sequence). The V gene lost 0 bases and the J gene lost 2 bases, with 7 bases spanning the gap. This CDR3 comprises 14 residues. The CDR3 sequence: CATSRDSVNTEAFF. CDR3 bases: TGTGCCACCAGCAGAGATTCCGTCAACACTGAAGCTTTCTTT. Full variable domain (remainder filled in from reference TRBV15 and TRBJ1-1): DAMVIQNPRYQVTQFGKPVTLSCSQTLNHNVMYWYQQKSSQAPKLLFHYYDKDFNNEADTPDNFQSRRPNTSFCFLDIRSPGLGDTAMYLCATSRDSVNTEAFFGQGTRLTVV.

In DNA form, the CDR3 reads TGTGCCAGCAGTGTATCCCTGGGACAGGGGGGCCCCTACGAGCAGTACTTC. It codes for CASSVSLGQGGPYEQYF. The rearrangement uses TRBV25-1 and TRBJ2-7; the match to TRBD1 covers 11 bases. The CDR3 extends over 17 amino acids. Germline V lookup: CDR1 MGHDK, CDR2 SYGVNS. V was clipped by 4 bases and J by 2 bases; unmatched bases: 10.

About this clonotype: At one boundary the junction diverges from the germline segment, which might be a read error. The chain recombines TRBV7-3 with TRBJ2-1; D is unresolved. Germline values: CDR1 SGHTA, CDR2 FQGTGA. This CDR3 region has 12 residues. The CDR3 region is CASSFQLNEQFF. The CDR3 bases are TGCGCCAGCAGCTTTCAACTGAATGAGCAGTTCTTC.

The chain recombines TRBV2 with TRBJ2-3; D not resolved. The germline CDR1 and CDR2 sequences are SNHLY and FYNNEI. The CDR3 contains 14 residues. Trimming stripped 8 bases from V and 0 bases from J, with 12 bases between. Written as DNA, the CDR3 is TGTGCCAGCGTCAGACCGTTTAGCACAGATACGCAGTATTTT. Protein: CASVRPFSTDTQYF.

Comment on this clonotype: Germline and junction disagree at one end, which may indicate a read error. The V gene is TRBV5-6, the J gene TRBJ1-1; D gene unclear. Germline V lookup: CDR1 SGHDT, CDR2 YYEEEE. CDR3 size: 13 residues. The CDR3 sequence is CASSLDANTGAFF. In DNA form, the CDR3 reads TGTGCCAGCAGCTTGGACGCAAACACTGGAGCTTTCTTT. Full variable domain (outside the CDR3, taken from reference TRBV5-6 and TRBJ1-1): DAGVTQSPTHLIKTRGQQVTLRCSPKSGHDTVSWYQQALGQGPQFIFQYYEEEERQRGNFPDRFSGHQFPNYSSELNVNALLLGDSALYLCASSLDANTGAFFGQGTRLTVV.

In this sample, this clonotype turned up many times. This CDR3 is CSANNRDSLYEQYF. DNA of the CDR3: TGCAGTGCGAACAACCGGGACAGCCTGTACGAGCAGTACTTC. The chain joins TRBV20-1 to TRBJ2-7, with 7 nucleotides matching TRBD1. Germline-derived CDR1 and CDR2 are DFQATT and SNEGSKA (reference sequence). The CDR3 is made up of 14 amino acids. With 6 bases clipped from V and 4 bases from J, the junction kept 12 bases outside the gene matches.

This clonotype was observed at least ten times. J is TRBJ2-5 and V is TRBV28; D assignment may be TRBD1 or TRBD2 (5 bases each). In germline, CDR1 is MDHEN, CDR2 SYDVKM. V was shortened by 3 bases and J by 5 bases, with 19 bases between the two germline ends. The CDR3 contains 16 residues. The CDR3 spells CASSFNSGPSRETQYF. For the CDR3, the DNA is TGTGCCAGCAGTTTTAATTCGGGACCCTCAAGGGAGACCCAGTACTTC.

This sequence joins TRBV7-9 and TRBJ1-2; 10 bases align to TRBD1. Germline V CDR1 and CDR2: SEHNR, FQNEAQ (reference sequence). V gave up 5 bases and J gave up 10 bases; unmatched junction bases: 10. The CDR3 spans 14 residues. CDR3 nucleotide sequence: TGTGCCAGCAGCCCGACAGGGGGCTCGGGCACCTACACCTTC. It codes for CASSPTGGSGTYTF.

The V call is TRBV24-1, the J call TRBJ1-3, with D possibly being TRBD1 (5 bases). CDR1 is KGHDR, CDR2 SFDVKD, per germline. Trimming took 7 bases from V and 2 from J, leaving 20 bases between them. The CDR3 contains 17 residues. CDR3 DNA: TGTGCCACCAGAAGGCAGGGTAGTCTAGCAGCTGGAAACACCATATATTTT. It encodes CATRRQGSLAAGNTIYF.

The gene calls are TRBV20-1 and TRBJ2-5; 13 bases are a match to TRBD2. Trimming removed 6 bases from V and 5 bases from J; junction bases left unmatched: 12. The CDR3 totals 16 residues. The germline V gene encodes CDR1 DFQATT and CDR2 SNEGSKA (reference sequence). For the CDR3, the DNA is TGCAGTGCAACCAAGCCCACTAGCGGGGGGGTCGAGACCCAGTACTTC. It specifies CSATKPTSGGVETQYF.